Described below is a single T cell receptor beta chain sequence and its context. The data were obtained in a study of blood T cell repertoires in COVID-19. From germline, CDR1 is SNHLY and CDR2 FYNNEI. Trimming stripped 8 bases from V and 4 bases from J, with 18 bases between. This CDR3 has 14 amino acids. Only in-frame clones appear in the TCRdb table, and some are missing; sequencing was by immunoSEQ multiplex PCR. Seen here are about 270,000 clones, over 75% observed once, and the top ten hold around 10%. This chain uses TRBV2 with TRBJ2-7; weak D call: TRBD1 (6 bases). The sequenced sample was PBMCs or T cells enriched from blood (not recorded which). The sequence was collected from a woman in her 50s with acute COVID-19. DNA of the CDR3: TGTGCCAGCCTACAGGACAGCCTTTTGTACGAGCAGTACTTC. Translation: CASLQDSLLYEQYF.